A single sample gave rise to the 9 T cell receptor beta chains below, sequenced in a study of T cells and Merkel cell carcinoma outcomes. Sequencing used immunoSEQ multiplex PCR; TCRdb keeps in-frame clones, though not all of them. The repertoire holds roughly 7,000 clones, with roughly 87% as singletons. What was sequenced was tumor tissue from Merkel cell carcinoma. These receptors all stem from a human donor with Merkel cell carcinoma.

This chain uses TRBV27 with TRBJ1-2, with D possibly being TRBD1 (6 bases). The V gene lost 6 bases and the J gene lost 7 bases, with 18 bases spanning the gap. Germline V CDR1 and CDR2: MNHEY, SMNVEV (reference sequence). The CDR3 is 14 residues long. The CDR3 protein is CASSPRDIATGYTF. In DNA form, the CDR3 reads TGTGCCAGCAGCCCCCGGGACATTGCAACTGGCTACACCTTC.

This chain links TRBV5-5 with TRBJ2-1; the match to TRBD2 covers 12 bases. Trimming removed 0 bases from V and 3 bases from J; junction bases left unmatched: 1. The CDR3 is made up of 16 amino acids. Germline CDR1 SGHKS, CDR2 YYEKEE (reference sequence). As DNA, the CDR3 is TGTGCCAGCAGCTTGGGACTAGCGGGGGTCTACAATGAGCAGTTCTTC. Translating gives CASSLGLAGVYNEQFF.

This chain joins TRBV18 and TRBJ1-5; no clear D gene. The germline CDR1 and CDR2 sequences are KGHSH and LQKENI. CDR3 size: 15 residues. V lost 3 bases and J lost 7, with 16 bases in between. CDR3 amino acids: CASSPTNGLPQPQHF. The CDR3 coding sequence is TGTGCCAGCTCACCCACGAATGGGCTCCCACAGCCCCAGCATTTT.

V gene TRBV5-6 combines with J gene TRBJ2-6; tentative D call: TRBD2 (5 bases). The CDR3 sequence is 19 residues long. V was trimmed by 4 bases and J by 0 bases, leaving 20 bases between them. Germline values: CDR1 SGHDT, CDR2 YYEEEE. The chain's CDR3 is CASSLFKPGFLSGANVLTF. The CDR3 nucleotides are TGTGCCAGCAGCCTGTTTAAGCCGGGATTCCTCTCTGGGGCCAACGTCCTGACTTTC.

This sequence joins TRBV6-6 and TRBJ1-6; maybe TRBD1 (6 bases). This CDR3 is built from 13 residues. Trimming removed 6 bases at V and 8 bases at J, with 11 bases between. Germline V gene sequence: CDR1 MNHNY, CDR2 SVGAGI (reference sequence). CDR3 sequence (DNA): TGTGCCAGCAGGGACAGTGCGGATTCACCCCTCCACTTT. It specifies CASRDSADSPLHF.

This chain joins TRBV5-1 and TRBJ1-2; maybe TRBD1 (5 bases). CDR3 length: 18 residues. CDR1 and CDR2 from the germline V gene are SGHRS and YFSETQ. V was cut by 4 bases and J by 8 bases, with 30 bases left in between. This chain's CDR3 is CASSEEMQGPTKPGGYTF. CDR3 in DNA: TGCGCCAGCAGCGAGGAAATGCAGGGCCCTACTAAACCTGGGGGCTACACCTTC. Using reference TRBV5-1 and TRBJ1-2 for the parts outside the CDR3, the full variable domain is KAGVTQTPRYLIKTRGQQVTLSCSPISGHRSVSWYQQTPGQGLQFLFEYFSETQRNKGNFPGRFSGRQFSNSRSEMNVSTLELGDSALYLCASSEEMQGPTKPGGYTFGSGTRLTVV.

CDR3 nucleotide sequence: TGCGCCAGCAGCCAAGATTGGCAGGGAGGCTATGGCTACACCTTC. Translated, it gives CASSQDWQGGYGYTF. This chain uses TRBV4-3 with TRBJ1-2; TRBD1 might be the D (5 bases). Germline V gene lookup returns CDR1 LGHNA and CDR2 YSLEER. The CDR3 totals 15 residues. The V and J ends lost 0 bases and 4 bases respectively, with 12 bases between them.

CDR3: CAISGGGRSFF. CDR3 coding DNA: TGTGCCATCAGTGGGGGCGGGAGGTCTTTCTTT. V gene TRBV10-3 combines with J gene TRBJ1-1, with D possibly TRBD1 on 5 matching bases. Germline V gene data show CDR1 as ENHRY and CDR2 as SYGVKD. V lost 4 bases, J lost 12 bases, and 12 bases lay in between. The CDR3 is made up of 11 amino acids.

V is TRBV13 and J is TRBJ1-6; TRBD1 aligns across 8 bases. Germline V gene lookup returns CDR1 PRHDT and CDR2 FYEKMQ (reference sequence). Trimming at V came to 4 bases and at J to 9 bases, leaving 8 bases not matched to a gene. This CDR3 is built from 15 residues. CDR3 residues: CASSYGQGTISPLHF. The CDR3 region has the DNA TGTGCCAGCAGCTACGGACAGGGAACGATTTCACCCCTCCACTTT.